This T cell receptor beta chain was obtained from a study of blood T cell repertoires in COVID-19. Generated by immunoSEQ multiplex PCR, the TCRdb table keeps only in-frame clones and is missing some. The profile covers 100,000 or so clones, with 81% appearing a single time and roughly 37% taken by the ten largest. The germline V gene has CDR1 SGDLS and CDR2 YYNGEE. The V gene lost 1 base and the J gene lost 4 bases, with 12 bases spanning the gap. CDR3 length: 14 amino acids. The sample holds one count of this clone. The rearrangement uses TRBV9 and TRBJ2-7, with D unresolved. The sample was peripheral blood. This clonotype was sampled from an elderly man with acute or convalescent COVID-19. In DNA, the CDR3 is TGTGCCAGCAGCGTAAACCTCATTACTTACGAGCAGTACTTC. This encodes CASSVNLITYEQYF.